Listed here are 9 T cell receptor beta chains from one sample, sequenced in a study of control samples from healthy donors and cancer patients. Clones were read by immunoSEQ multiplex PCR, and TCRdb kept only the in-frame ones, dropping some. Of 150,000 or so clones listed, 93% are singletons. Sequenced input: blood. All receptors come from a man between 18 and 35 years old in good health.

The V and J genes are TRBV6-2 or TRBV6-3 and TRBJ1-1, with TRBD1 matching over 7 bases. Germline V gene lookup returns CDR1 MNHEY and CDR2 SVGEGT. Trimming cost V 0 bases and J 1 base; bases outside gene matches: 11. CDR3 length: 18 amino acids. The CDR3 here is CASSYSSRGFFRNTEAFF. CDR3 DNA: TGTGCCAGCAGTTACTCGAGCAGGGGGTTCTTCAGGAACACTGAAGCTTTCTTT.

The chain is built from TRBV7-2 and TRBJ2-7; 7 bases are a match to TRBD1. The V and J ends lost 5 bases and 4 bases, in that order; junction bases with no gene match: 11. Germline lookup yields CDR1 SGHTA and CDR2 FQGNSA. The CDR3 has 15 residues. This CDR3 reads CASSLVGQTPYEQYF. CDR3 in DNA: TGTGCCAGCAGCCTGGTGGGACAGACTCCGTACGAGCAGTACTTC.

This chain connects TRBV6-5 to TRBJ2-7; D not resolved. This CDR3 is 14 amino acids long. Looked up from germline, CDR1 is MNHEY and CDR2 is SVGAGI. Trimming stripped 8 bases from V and 0 bases from J, with 14 bases between. The CDR3 nucleotides are TGTGCCAGCGGCCTAAGCCAGGCCTCCTACGAGCAGTACTTC. Its translation: CASGLSQASYEQYF.

This chain connects TRBV7-8 to TRBJ2-7; D is unclear. The CDR3 length is 15 residues. CDR1 is SGHVS and CDR2 is FQNEAQ in the germline V gene. V was cut by 1 base and J by 5 bases, with 15 bases left in between. The CDR3 DNA sequence: TGTGCCAGCAGCTTAGAAGGCTTTCTTGGGAACGAGCAGTACTTC. Translating gives CASSLEGFLGNEQYF.

DNA of the CDR3: TGTGCCAGCAGTTTATTAAAGGGTGAGCAGTTCTTC. Protein sequence: CASSLLKGEQFF. The chain has TRBV27 and TRBJ2-1; D not certain. This CDR3 contains 12 residues. CDR1 and CDR2 (germline): MNHEY, SMNVEV (reference sequence). Between the trimmed V and J ends, which lost 1 base and 9 bases, there was a span of 7 bases.

This chain connects TRBV9 to TRBJ2-1, with 7 positions matching TRBD1. Germline CDR1 is SGDLS and CDR2 is YYNGEE. V was pared by 0 bases and J by 2 bases, with 5 bases of the junction left unmatched. CDR3 length equals 16 residues. The CDR3 is CASSVGRQGTYNEQFF. CDR3 DNA sequence: TGTGCCAGCAGCGTAGGACGACAGGGAACCTACAATGAGCAGTTCTTC.

J is TRBJ2-1 and V is TRBV5-4; D call uncertain. The CDR3 is made up of 15 amino acids. Germline-derived CDR1 and CDR2 are SGHNT and YYREEE (reference sequence). V lost 6 bases to trimming and J lost 4 bases, with 17 bases between them. The CDR3 nucleotides are TGTGCCAGCACTGGGCGCCTATCGTATTACAATGAGCAGTTCTTC. This codes for CASTGRLSYYNEQFF.

This clone has only one observation. The J gene is TRBJ2-2, the V gene TRBV29-1; the match to TRBD2 covers 7 bases. The CDR3 totals 13 residues. J was trimmed by 7 bases and V by 1 base; bases with no gene match: 3. CDR1 is SQVTM, CDR2 ANQGSEA, per germline. In DNA, the CDR3 is TGCAGCGTTGAAGGGACTAGGATCGGGGAGCTGTTTTTT. Translation: CSVEGTRIGELFF.

CDR3 residues: CASSLVPGDSNQPQHF. CDR3 nucleotides: TGTGCCAGCAGCTTAGTTCCCGGGGATAGCAATCAGCCCCAGCATTTT. V and J are TRBV7-8 and TRBJ1-5, with no clear D. The CDR3 consists of 16 residues. V was trimmed by 1 base and J by 0 bases, leaving 10 bases between them. From germline, CDR1 is SGHVS and CDR2 FQNEAQ.